These 10 T cell receptor beta chains were all obtained from the same sample, sequenced in a study of PD-1 blockade in mismatch repair-deficient tumors. The protocol was immunoSEQ multiplex PCR, while the TCRdb copy is restricted to in-frame clones and leaves out a portion. The data contain approximately 130,000 clones, 86% of them seen just once; the ten biggest clones take up roughly 12%. This specimen was peripheral blood, taken 44 weeks after starting pembrolizumab. Receptors were obtained from an adult with mismatch repair-deficient cancer.

The chain links TRBV5-4 to TRBJ2-1, with 8 bases that match TRBD2. The CDR3 totals 15 residues. V lost 5 bases and J lost 10; bases outside the gene matches: 14. Germline loops: CDR1 SGHNT, CDR2 YYREEE (reference sequence). CDR3 loop: CASSVGGAGGVEQFF. CDR3 DNA: TGTGCCAGCAGTGTTGGCGGGGCGGGAGGAGTAGAGCAGTTCTTC. The variable domain in full, completed from reference TRBV5-4 and TRBJ2-1, reads ETGVTQSPTHLIKTRGQQVTLRCSSQSGHNTVSWYQQALGQGPQFIFQYYREEENGRGNFPPRFSGLQFPNYSSELNVNALELDDSALYLCASSVGGAGGVEQFFGPGTRLTVL.

The chain joins TRBV4-3 to TRBJ2-1; 10 bases match TRBD2. The CDR3 is made up of 20 amino acids. CDR1 is LGHNA and CDR2 is YSLEER in the germline V gene. V was pared by 5 bases and J by 0 bases, with 16 bases of the junction left unmatched. CDR3 sequence reads: CASSSHREAGGSSSYNEQFF. The CDR3 bases are TGCGCCAGCAGCTCCCATCGCGAAGCGGGAGGGTCGAGCTCCTACAATGAGCAGTTCTTC.

The chain is built from TRBV7-2 and TRBJ2-7; D not resolved. This CDR3 has 14 amino acids. The V end lost 1 base, the J end lost 6 bases, and 13 bases lay between the germline ends. The germline gives CDR1 SGHTA, CDR2 FQGNSA. The DNA for the CDR3 is TGTGCCAGCAGCTTAGGGCAGGTCAAGGCCGAGCAGTACTTC. Amino acid sequence: CASSLGQVKAEQYF.

The chain has TRBV9 and TRBJ2-7, with 7 bases identical to TRBD1. The trim removed 1 base at V and 5 bases at J, leaving 6 bases unmatched. Germline V gene data show CDR1 as SGDLS and CDR2 as YYNGEE. CDR3 length equals 14 residues. The CDR3 nucleotides are TGTGCCAGCAGCGTAAAGGGGGCGGGCCACGAGCAGTACTTC. Residues: CASSVKGAGHEQYF.

The chain joins TRBV11-2 to TRBJ2-2; TRBD2 matches 12 bases. V shed 3 bases and J 4 bases; nucleotides not matched to a gene: 6. The germline V gene has CDR1 SGHAT and CDR2 FQNNGV. The CDR3 is made up of 17 amino acids. CDR3 sequence: CASSLTSGRGITGELFF. The CDR3 nucleotides read TGTGCCAGCAGCTTGACTAGCGGGAGAGGTATCACCGGGGAGCTGTTTTTT.

The rearrangement uses TRBV5-6 and TRBJ1-2; D perhaps matches TRBD1 (6 bases). V was pared by 2 bases and J by 7 bases, with 12 bases between. Germline V gene lookup returns CDR1 SGHDT and CDR2 YYEEEE. The CDR3 totals 13 residues. The CDR3 coding sequence is TGTGCCAGCAGCTTTGAGAGGGGGGGTGGCTACACCTTC. As protein: CASSFERGGGYTF.

The V and J genes are TRBV2 and TRBJ2-7; D is perhaps TRBD1 or TRBD2 (5 bases each). The germline gives CDR1 SNHLY, CDR2 FYNNEI. Trimming left V 5 bases short and J 6 bases short, with 14 bases between. CDR3 size: 13 residues. The CDR3 loop reads CASSPGTPSEQYF. CDR3 nucleotides: TGTGCCAGCAGTCCCGGGACCCCCAGCGAGCAGTACTTC.

The V call is TRBV9, the J call TRBJ2-3, with 7 bases that match TRBD1. Germline loops: CDR1 SGDLS, CDR2 YYNGEE. The CDR3 has 13 amino acids. The V gene end was trimmed by 3 bases and the J gene end by 5 bases; junction bases not matched to a gene: 3. Here the CDR3 DNA reads TGTGCCAGCAGCGCAGGGGGACGAGATACGCAGTATTTT. Translated: CASSAGGRDTQYF.

This chain uses TRBV13 with TRBJ2-7; D may be TRBD2 (5 bases). Germline CDR1 and CDR2: PRHDT and FYEKMQ (reference sequence). The V gene lost 2 bases and the J gene lost 5 bases, with 10 bases spanning the gap. The CDR3 length is 13 residues. The CDR3 is CASSLSGTDEQYF. The CDR3 DNA follows: TGTGCCAGCAGCTTATCGGGAACCGACGAGCAGTACTTC. The whole variable domain, remainder taken from reference TRBV13 and TRBJ2-7, is AAGVIQSPRHLIKEKRETATLKCYPIPRHDTVYWYQQGPGQDPQFLISFYEKMQSDKGSIPDRFSAQQFSDYHSELNMSSLELGDSALYFCASSLSGTDEQYFGPGTRLTVT.

This chain joins TRBV10-3 and TRBJ2-6, with TRBD1 as a possible D gene (5 bases). V lost 6 bases and J 0 bases, leaving 9 bases between the germline ends. CDR1 and CDR2 (germline): ENHRY, SYGVKD. This CDR3 has 15 residues. CDR3 nucleotide sequence: TGTGCCATCAGCACAGGCCTCTCTGGGGCCAACGTCCTGACTTTC. Its translation is CAISTGLSGANVLTF.